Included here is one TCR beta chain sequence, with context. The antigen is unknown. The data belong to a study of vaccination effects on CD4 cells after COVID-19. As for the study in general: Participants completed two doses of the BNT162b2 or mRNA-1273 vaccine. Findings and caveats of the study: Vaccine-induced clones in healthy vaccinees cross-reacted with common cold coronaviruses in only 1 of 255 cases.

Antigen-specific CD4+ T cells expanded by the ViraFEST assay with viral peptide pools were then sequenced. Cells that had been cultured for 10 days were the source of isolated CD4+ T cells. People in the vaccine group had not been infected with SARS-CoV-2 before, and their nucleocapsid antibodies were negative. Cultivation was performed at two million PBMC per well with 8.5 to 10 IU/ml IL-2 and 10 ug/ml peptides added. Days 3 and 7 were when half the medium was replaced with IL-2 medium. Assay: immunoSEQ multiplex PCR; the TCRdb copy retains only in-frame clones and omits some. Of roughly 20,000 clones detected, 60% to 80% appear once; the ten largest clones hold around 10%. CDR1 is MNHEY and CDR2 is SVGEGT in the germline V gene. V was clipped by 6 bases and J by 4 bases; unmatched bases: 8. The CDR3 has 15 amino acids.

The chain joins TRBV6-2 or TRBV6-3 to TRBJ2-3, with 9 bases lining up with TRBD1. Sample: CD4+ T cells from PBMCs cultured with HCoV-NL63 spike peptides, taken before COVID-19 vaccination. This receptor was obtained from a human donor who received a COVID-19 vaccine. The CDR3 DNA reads TGTGCCAGCAGCCTCGGGACAGGGAACGCAGATACGCAGTATTTT. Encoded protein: CASSLGTGNADTQYF.